Each of the 30 T cell receptor beta chains below was sequenced from the same sample in a study of human T cells and chemical hapten exposure. Time point here: patch test 2, 6 weeks after DPC sensitization. Specified treatment: therapeutic diphenylcyclopropenone sensitization with weekly scalp DPC. MiXCR, applied by TCRdb to the RACE reads, yields one record per CDR3 protein. Found here are tens of thousands of distinct CDR3 sequences, 8% to 9.5% of them singletons; the top ten hold approximately 7%. The material was whole blood, obtained in connection with sensitization to the hapten diphenylcyclopropenone (DPC). These receptors were obtained from a man aged 25-45 years with alopecia areata. Some clones in this sample may be carry-over from other donors' samples.

This clonotype was recorded many times. The genes are TRBV19 and TRBJ1-5; 11 positions match TRBD1. Germline assignment: CDR1 LNHDA and CDR2 SQIVND (reference sequence). V trimming: 4 bases; J trimming: 7 bases; junction bases outside the gene matches: 6. This CDR3 has 15 residues. Here the CDR3 reads CASSTGTGGGQPQHF. In DNA, the CDR3 is TGTGCCAGTAGTACCGGGACAGGGGGAGGACAGCCCCAGCATTTT.

The sample holds a few counts of this clonotype. The J gene is TRBJ2-5, the V gene TRBV6-2 or TRBV6-3; D may match TRBD1 or TRBD2 (5 bases each). CDR3 size: 17 residues. Looked up from germline, CDR1 is MNHEY and CDR2 is SVGEGT. Trimming left V 4 bases short and J 5 bases short, with 23 bases between. CDR3 sequence (DNA): TGTGCCAGCAGTTCCCGGGACGAGAATTTCCCCCGGGAGACCCAGTACTTC. It specifies CASSSRDENFPRETQYF.

This clonotype was detected many times. This sequence joins TRBV19 and TRBJ2-1, with 8 bases that match TRBD2. This CDR3 is built from 16 residues. Looked up from germline, CDR1 is LNHDA and CDR2 is SQIVND (reference sequence). V lost 5 bases, J lost 0 bases, and 6 bases stayed unmatched. CDR3 residues: CASSRGGRNSYNEQFF. CDR3 coding DNA: TGTGCCAGTAGTCGAGGCGGGAGGAACTCCTACAATGAGCAGTTCTTC.

The genes are TRBV18 and TRBJ2-5, with 11 bases identical to TRBD2. The CDR3 is 15 amino acids. CDR1 and CDR2 (germline): KGHSH, LQKENI. Unmatched junction bases numbered 5, after V lost 3 bases and J lost 5 bases. CDR3 loop: CASSPLAGGMETQYF. The DNA of the CDR3 is TGTGCCAGCTCACCCTTAGCGGGAGGGATGGAGACCCAGTACTTC.

With respect to this clonotype: This may arise from a read error, as a much more abundant clone is one base away. The chain joins TRBV7-2 to TRBJ2-2, with 11 positions matching TRBD2. Germline V gives CDR1 SGHTA, CDR2 FQGNSA. The CDR3 consists of 18 residues. As DNA, the CDR3 is TGTGTCAGCAGCTTAATCGGACTAGCGGGCCTGAACACCGGGGAGCTGTTTTTT. Protein: CVSSLIGLAGLNTGELFF.

This clonotype has just a few counts. CDR3 in DNA: TGTGCCTGGAGTGTAAACAGGCTTGAAGCTTTCTTT. Translation: CAWSVNRLEAFF. This chain uses TRBV30 with TRBJ1-1; TRBD1 is a possible D gene (5 bases). This CDR3 contains 12 residues. Germline CDR1 and CDR2: GTSNPN and SVGIG (reference sequence). V was pared by 0 bases and J by 7 bases, with 9 bases between.

This clonotype appeared many times. This chain links TRBV4-2 with TRBJ2-1; 9 bases match TRBD2. Trimming at V came to 0 bases and at J to 0 bases, leaving 9 bases not matched to a gene. CDR1 LGHNA and CDR2 YNFKEQ come from the germline V gene. This CDR3 contains 19 residues. The CDR3 here is CASSQDPPTSGSSYNEQFF. The CDR3 DNA sequence: TGTGCCAGCAGCCAAGATCCTCCGACTAGCGGAAGCTCCTACAATGAGCAGTTCTTC.

The chain combines TRBV10-3 with TRBJ1-2; TRBD1 aligns across 8 bases. This CDR3 is built from 18 residues. The V segment lost 0 bases and the J segment 2 bases; nucleotides outside the gene matches: 11. Germline V gene sequence: CDR1 ENHRY, CDR2 SYGVKD. CDR3 sequence reads: CAISESSGTGPINYGYTF. CDR3 bases: TGTGCCATCAGTGAGTCGTCAGGGACAGGACCAATAAACTATGGCTACACCTTC.

This clonotype showed up many times. This chain uses TRBV6-1 with TRBJ1-5, with 7 nucleotides matching TRBD1. The CDR3 is 15 amino acids. The J segment lost 7 bases and the V segment lost 0 bases, leaving 6 bases of the junction unmatched. CDR1 and CDR2 from the germline V gene are MNHNS and SASEGT. The CDR3 loop is CASSEAQGVRQPQHF. The CDR3 DNA reads TGTGCCAGCAGTGAAGCTCAGGGGGTTAGGCAGCCCCAGCATTTT.

V gene TRBV11-3 combines with J gene TRBJ2-2, with D possibly being TRBD1 (6 bases). The V end lost 5 bases, the J end lost 4 bases, and 14 bases lay between the germline ends. The CDR3 totals 15 residues. The V gene's germline CDR1 is SGHNT and CDR2 YENEEA. CDR3 sequence (DNA): TGTGCCAGCAGCCCAGGGGTAGCGATCACCGGGGAGCTGTTTTTT. This gives the protein CASSPGVAITGELFF.

This clonotype was recorded a few times. CDR3 in DNA: TGCAGCGCAAGTCCTGCAACTAATGAAAAACTGTTTTTT. This codes for CSASPATNEKLFF. The rearrangement uses TRBV29-1 and TRBJ1-4; D uncertain. In germline, CDR1 is SQVTM, CDR2 ANQGSEA. The CDR3 length is 13 residues. V shed 7 bases and J shed 0 bases, with 9 bases lying between them.

This clonotype was seen more than once but under ten times. The chain combines TRBV4-1 with TRBJ1-4; D remains ambiguous. Trimming took 1 base from V and 4 from J, leaving 7 bases between them. CDR3 size: 14 residues. Germline V gene data show CDR1 as MGHRA and CDR2 as YSYEKL. The DNA for the CDR3 is TGCGCCAGCAGCCAAGGGCAGCATAATGAAAAACTGTTTTTT. Residues: CASSQGQHNEKLFF.

This clonotype appeared many times. The rearrangement joins TRBV12-3 or TRBV12-4 to TRBJ1-1, with TRBD1 matching 7 bases. V was clipped by 4 bases and J by 1 base; unmatched bases: 3. The CDR3 length is 14 residues. CDR3 DNA: TGTGCCAGCAGTTGGGGACAGTCGAACACTGAAGCTTTCTTT. It specifies CASSWGQSNTEAFF.

Many counts were recorded for this clonotype. The chain couples TRBV7-9 to TRBJ2-1, with TRBD1 matching 7 bases. The CDR3 loop spans 14 amino acids. With V trimmed by 3 bases and J by 8 bases, 7 bases remained unmatched. The germline gives CDR1 SEHNR, CDR2 FQNEAQ (reference sequence). CDR3 region: CASSFVGTVDEQFF. CDR3 bases: TGTGCCAGCAGCTTTGTTGGGACAGTGGATGAGCAGTTCTTC.

This chain links TRBV14 with TRBJ1-1; unclear D gene. Germline values: CDR1 SGHDN, CDR2 FVKESK. Deletions cut 4 bases from V and 1 base from J, with 7 bases between. The CDR3 has 13 amino acids. For the CDR3, the DNA is TGTGCCAGCAGCCTTACAGAGAACACTGAAGCTTTCTTT. This codes for CASSLTENTEAFF.

This chain links TRBV3-1 with TRBJ2-3; 10 positions agree with TRBD1. This CDR3 region has 16 residues. J gave up 5 bases and V 5 bases, and 10 bases lay outside the gene matches. Per the germline V gene, CDR1 is LGHDT and CDR2 is YNNKEL (reference sequence). The CDR3 nucleotides are TGTGCCAGCAGCACGCGACAGGGGGCGAGTGGAGATACGCAGTATTTT. It encodes CASSTRQGASGDTQYF.

This clonotype appeared a few times. This sequence joins TRBV5-1 and TRBJ2-3; 10 nucleotides agree with TRBD1. Germline V lookup: CDR1 SGHRS, CDR2 YFSETQ. The V segment lost 4 bases and the J segment 4 bases; nucleotides outside the gene matches: 6. The CDR3 runs to 15 residues. CDR3 sequence (DNA): TGCGCCAGCAGCGACCGGGACAGGGGAGCAGATACGCAGTATTTT. This encodes CASSDRDRGADTQYF.

The chain is built from TRBV4-2 and TRBJ2-3; 9 nucleotides line up with TRBD2. From germline, CDR1 is LGHNA and CDR2 YNFKEQ. This CDR3 is built from 17 residues. V lost 4 bases, J lost 2 bases, and 10 bases stayed unmatched. This chain's CDR3 is CASSPERSGGITDTQYF. The CDR3 nucleotides read TGTGCCAGCAGCCCGGAGCGGAGCGGGGGGATCACAGATACGCAGTATTTT.

This chain uses TRBV6-2 or TRBV6-3 with TRBJ2-7; D is possibly TRBD2 (5 bases). The CDR3 extends over 13 amino acids. Trimming took 4 bases from V and 5 from J, leaving 12 bases between them. CDR1 and CDR2 (germline): MNHEY, SVGEGT. The CDR3 DNA reads TGTGCCAGCAGTTCACCCCCTAGCCACGAGCAGTACTTC. Translation gives CASSSPPSHEQYF.

Ten or more counts support this clonotype. The rearrangement joins TRBV7-6 to TRBJ2-6, with TRBD2 matching over 12 bases. The V and J ends lost 5 bases and 2 bases, in that order; junction bases with no gene match: 16. CDR1 is SGHVS and CDR2 is FNYEAQ in the germline V gene. The CDR3 is made up of 21 amino acids. The CDR3 region is CASSPPPPRLAGVAGANVLTF. CDR3 DNA sequence: TGTGCCAGCAGCCCCCCACCGCCCCGACTAGCGGGAGTAGCTGGGGCCAACGTCCTGACTTTC.

The chain couples TRBV5-1 to TRBJ2-2, with 10 bases identical to TRBD1. Per the germline V gene, CDR1 is SGHRS and CDR2 is YFSETQ. V was clipped by 4 bases and J by 6 bases; unmatched bases: 6. CDR3 length: 15 amino acids. DNA of the CDR3: TGCGCCAGCAGCACCGGGACAGGGGTGGCCGGGGAGCTGTTTTTT. This gives the protein CASSTGTGVAGELFF. Variable domain in full (rest from reference TRBV5-1 and TRBJ2-2): KAGVTQTPRYLIKTRGQQVTLSCSPISGHRSVSWYQQTPGQGLQFLFEYFSETQRNKGNFPGRFSGRQFSNSRSEMNVSTLELGDSALYLCASSTGTGVAGELFFGEGSRLTVL.

Ten or more counts support this clonotype. The chain's CDR3 is CASSQAHTGDPGTDTQYF. The CDR3 DNA follows: TGCGCCAGCAGCCAAGCCCACACAGGGGACCCTGGCACAGATACGCAGTATTTT. The chain carries TRBV4-1 and TRBJ2-3; 7 nucleotides line up with TRBD1. J was trimmed by 1 base and V by 1 base; bases with no gene match: 11. Per germline, CDR1 MGHRA and CDR2 YSYEKL. This CDR3 is 18 amino acids long.

At least ten counts were recorded for this clonotype. This chain joins TRBV20-1 and TRBJ2-5; D gene ambiguous. The V gene's germline CDR1 is DFQATT and CDR2 SNEGSKA (reference sequence). The CDR3 sequence is 14 residues long. V dropped 6 bases and J dropped 1 base, with 15 bases sitting between them. CDR3 sequence reads: CSATPLRTQETQYF. Here the CDR3 DNA reads TGCAGTGCAACCCCTCTGAGGACCCAAGAGACCCAGTACTTC.

This clonotype was detected ten times or more. This chain links TRBV4-1 with TRBJ2-4; no clear D gene. Germline loops: CDR1 MGHRA, CDR2 YSYEKL. V was cut by 0 bases and J by 2 bases, with 8 bases left in between. This CDR3 is 15 amino acids long. The CDR3 DNA follows: TGCGCCAGCAGCCAAGAAGAAGGGCCCAAAAACATTCAGTACTTC. It specifies CASSQEEGPKNIQYF.

The rearrangement joins TRBV5-1 to TRBJ2-3; the D gene is possibly TRBD2 (6 bases). Germline CDR1 SGHRS, CDR2 YFSETQ. The CDR3 length is 15 residues. V was cut by 6 bases and J by 4 bases, with 18 bases left in between. The CDR3: CASTREDPSADTQYF. In DNA form, the CDR3 reads TGCGCCAGCACCAGGGAGGACCCCAGCGCAGATACGCAGTATTTT.

This clonotype was seen ten or more times. The chain links TRBV6-6 to TRBJ2-3; the match to TRBD2 covers 8 bases. Germline trimming cut 10 bases from V and 4 bases from J; bases unmatched to any gene: 10. Germline CDR1 and CDR2: MNHNY and SVGAGI (reference sequence). The CDR3 extends over 14 amino acids. The CDR3 DNA reads as TGTGCCATCCTGACGGAGCGGGAGCCAGATACGCAGTATTTT. This translates into CAILTEREPDTQYF.

This clonotype was detected ten times or more. The J gene is TRBJ2-4, the V gene TRBV7-8; 11 nucleotides match TRBD2. The ends lost 5 bases at V and 0 bases at J; junction bases unmatched: 12. The germline CDR1 and CDR2 sequences are SGHVS and FQNEAQ. The CDR3 is 19 residues long. The CDR3 loop is CASSLRTSGYQLAKNIQYF. CDR3 in DNA: TGTGCCAGCAGCCTTCGGACTAGCGGGTATCAATTAGCCAAAAACATTCAGTACTTC. The whole variable domain, remainder taken from reference TRBV7-8 and TRBJ2-4, is GAGVSQSPRYKVAKRGQDVALRCDPISGHVSLFWYQQALGQGPEFLTYFQNEAQLDKSGLPSDRFFAERPEGSVSTLKIQRTQQEDSAVYLCASSLRTSGYQLAKNIQYFGAGTRLSVL.

This clonotype has at least ten counts. Written as DNA, the CDR3 is TGTGCCAGCACCCTAGACAAGGGAAGGACCGAGCAGTACTTC. Amino acid sequence: CASTLDKGRTEQYF. The chain links TRBV5-5 to TRBJ2-7; D not certain. The germline V and J ends were trimmed by 6 bases and 6 bases, with 19 bases remaining between them. CDR3 length: 14 amino acids. Germline CDR1 SGHKS, CDR2 YYEKEE (reference sequence).

This clonotype was observed a handful of times. The chain combines TRBV18 with TRBJ2-1; the match to TRBD2 covers 7 bases. This CDR3 has 17 amino acids. The J segment lost 3 bases and the V segment lost 3 bases, leaving 11 bases of the junction unmatched. Per the germline V gene, CDR1 is KGHSH and CDR2 is LQKENI. CDR3 region: CASSPDKLATSYNEQFF. Here the CDR3 DNA reads TGTGCCAGCTCACCTGATAAACTAGCGACCAGCTACAATGAGCAGTTCTTC.

The V and J genes are TRBV29-1 and TRBJ2-7; 7 nucleotides agree with TRBD2. In germline, CDR1 is SQVTM, CDR2 ANQGSEA. The ends lost 7 bases at V and 4 bases at J; junction bases unmatched: 7. The CDR3 consists of 12 residues. The CDR3: CSAWLADYEQYF. The CDR3 DNA follows: TGCAGCGCCTGGCTAGCGGATTACGAGCAGTACTTC.